These T cell receptor beta chains were read from a single sample in a study of OX40 agonist ivuxolimab in advanced cancers. Sequenced by immunoSEQ multiplex PCR; TCRdb stores in-frame clones only, minus some. The sample yields about 45,000 clones, 75% to 85% seen once. The source was CD4+ or CD8+ T cells sorted from blood, collected in a trial of the OX40 agonist ivuxolimab. The receptors originated from an adult with an advanced solid tumor such as melanoma, head and neck, liver or kidney cancer. The CDR3 runs from the conserved cysteine through the conserved F or W. The D gene is left open where the match is weak. Clone size appears in some rows only: once, few, many, or a class for an expanded clone.

length	D	J	size	V	DNA	CDR3
13	-	TRBJ1-1	once	TRBV10-1	TGCGCCAGCAGCGGCCCTTTGAACACTGAAGCTTTCTTT	CASSGPLNTEAFF
14	-	TRBJ2-2	-	TRBV6-1	TGTGCCAGCATAGGGCGAGACTCGACCGGGGAGCTGTTTTTT	CASIGRDSTGELFF
15	-	TRBJ2-7	-	TRBV9	TGTGCCAGCAGCGCATGGAGCCAGGGGGGCTACGAGCAGTACTTC	CASSAWSQGGYEQYF
18	TRBD1	TRBJ2-7	once	TRBV4-1	TGCGCCAGCAGCCAATCACTACCGACAGGGACAGGGGCAGACGAGCAGTACTTC	CASSQSLPTGTGADEQYF
11	-	TRBJ2-1	-	TRBV2	TGTGCCAGCAGTTTATACAATGAGCAGTTCTTC	CASSLYNEQFF
15	TRBD2	TRBJ2-7	-	TRBV11-2	TGTGCCAGCAGGCCCGGGGGACTAGCGGACTACGAGCAGTACTTC	CASRPGGLADYEQYF
13	-	TRBJ1-5	-	TRBV6-1	TGTGCCAGCAGCGGACAGCAGAATCAGCCCCAGCATTTT	CASSGQQNQPQHF
14	TRBD1	TRBJ1-2	-	TRBV11-2	TGTGCCAGCAGCTTAACAGGGGCGAACTATGGCTACACCTTC	CASSLTGANYGYTF
15	-	TRBJ1-1	-	TRBV7-8	TGTGCCAGCAGCTTAATAGTGACTACGAACACTGAAGCTTTCTTT	CASSLIVTTNTEAFF
17	-	TRBJ2-7	-	TRBV21-1	TGTGCCAGCAGCCTCTGGACGGGATCCCTGGGGACCTACGAACAGTACTTC	CASSLWTGSLGTYEQYF
17	TRBD2	TRBJ2-1	once	TRBV4-3	TGCGCCAGCAGCAAGGGTACTGGGCGGGAGTCCTACAATGAGCAGTTCTTC	CASSKGTGRESYNEQFF
17	TRBD2	TRBJ2-3	-	TRBV18	TGTGCCAGCTCACCACCGTTGGCTAGCGGGAGCACAGATACGCAGTATTTT	CASSPPLASGSTDTQYF
15	-	TRBJ1-5	-	TRBV7-2	TGTGCCAGCAGCTTAAACCAGGGAGGGAATCAGCCCCAGCATTTT	CASSLNQGGNQPQHF
10	-	TRBJ1-1	few	TRBV20-1	TGCAGTGCAACGCTAACTGAAGCTTTCTTT	CSATLTEAFF
13	-	TRBJ2-3	-	TRBV28	TGTGCCAGCAGTTTAGAACGCACAGATACGCAGTATTTT	CASSLERTDTQYF
13	TRBD2	TRBJ2-1	-	TRBV10-3	TGTGCCATAAGACTAGCGGCTGACAATGAGCAGTTCTTC	CAIRLAADNEQFF
12	-	TRBJ1-6	few	TRBV2	TGTGCCACCGGGGGGGAGCGTTCACCCCTCCACTTT	CATGGERSPLHF
15	TRBD1	TRBJ1-2	-	TRBV5-1	TGCGCCAGCAGCACCTCAGGGGGCGCGGGCTATGGCTACACCTTC	CASSTSGGAGYGYTF
13	-	TRBJ2-1	-	TRBV6-5	TGTGCCAGCAGTTATAATATTGACAATGAGCAGTTCTTC	CASSYNIDNEQFF
14	TRBD1	TRBJ1-1	-	TRBV9	TGTGCCAGCAGCGTGGGACAGGGGAACACTGAAGCTTTCTTT	CASSVGQGNTEAFF
13	-	TRBJ1-1	-	TRBV18	TGTGCCAGCTCACCCAGACAGGACACTGAAGCTTTCTTT	CASSPRQDTEAFF
13	-	TRBJ2-7	-	TRBV13	TGTGCCAGCAGCTTTACAGGGACCTACGAGCAGTACTTC	CASSFTGTYEQYF
17	TRBD2	TRBJ2-3	-	TRBV18	TGTGCCAGCTCACCACCAAGACTAGCGGGCCTCACAGATACGCAGTATTTT	CASSPPRLAGLTDTQYF
15	TRBD1	TRBJ1-5	-	TRBV27	TGTGCCAGCAGTCCGACGACAGGGGGCGATCAGCCCCAGCATTTT	CASSPTTGGDQPQHF
10	-	TRBJ2-1	medium-sized	TRBV20-1	TGCAGTGCCCAGCGTAATGAGCAGTTCTTC	CSAQRNEQFF
16	-	TRBJ1-5	-	TRBV28	TGTGCCAGCAGTTTAGGGGGGGGCGCGGGCAATCAGCCCCAGCATTTT	CASSLGGGAGNQPQHF
13	TRBD2	TRBJ2-1	-	TRBV7-2	TGTGCCAGCAGCTTTAGCGGGGTCTATGAGCAGTTCTTC	CASSFSGVYEQFF
15	-	TRBJ2-3	-	TRBV7-8	TGTGCCAGCAGCTTAGCGGGAGTGGGCACAGATACGCAGTATTTT	CASSLAGVGTDTQYF
15	TRBD2	TRBJ2-1	-	TRBV11-3	TGTGCCAGCAGCTTAGGGCTAGCGGAATACAATGAGCAGTTCTTC	CASSLGLAEYNEQFF
12	-	TRBJ1-1	medium-sized	TRBV9	TGTGCCAGCAGCGTAGGGGAAGGGGCTGCTTTCTTT	CASSVGEGAAFF
17	TRBD1	TRBJ2-3	-	TRBV5-4	TGTGCCAGCAGCTTGTATACGGGACAGGGGGGGACAGATACGCAGTATTTT	CASSLYTGQGGTDTQYF
14	-	TRBJ1-2	-	TRBV10-3	TGTGCCATGCGGGAGAGCGGGGCTGAGTCTGGCTACACCTTC	CAMRESGAESGYTF
15	-	TRBJ2-7	-	TRBV5-1	TGCGCCAGCAGCTTGGACAGGGCGGAATCCTACGAGCAGTACTTC	CASSLDRAESYEQYF
12	TRBD1	TRBJ1-2	once	TRBV10-2	TGCGCCAGCAGCCCAGGGGGAAGGGGCTACACCTTC	CASSPGGRGYTF
14	TRBD1	TRBJ1-1	-	TRBV10-3	TGTGCCATCAGTGATGCAGGGGGAGCCACTGAAGCTTTCTTT	CAISDAGGATEAFF
15	-	TRBJ2-1	-	TRBV15	TGTGCCACCAGCAGAGATCCAGCGACCTACAATGAGCAGTTCTTC	CATSRDPATYNEQFF
11	-	TRBJ2-5	-	TRBV5-4	TGTGCCAGCAGCTTGGAAGAGACCCAGTACTTC	CASSLEETQYF
15	-	TRBJ1-3	-	TRBV4-1	TGCGCCAGCAGCCAAGGGGAGGGGACTGGAAACACCATATATTTT	CASSQGEGTGNTIYF
15	TRBD2	TRBJ2-1	-	TRBV25-1	TGTGCCAGCCGACGGACTAGCGGGGCGGACAATGAGCAGTTCTTC	CASRRTSGADNEQFF
16	-	TRBJ2-7	-	TRBV7-2	TGTGCCAGCAGCTTAGGGGCTGACGTTACCTCCTACGAGCAGTACTTC	CASSLGADVTSYEQYF
15	TRBD2	TRBJ2-7	medium-sized	TRBV6-1	TGTGCCAGCAGTGATGGGGCTAGCGGGCGCTACGAGCAGTACTTC	CASSDGASGRYEQYF
14	TRBD1	TRBJ2-7	-	TRBV2	TGTGCCAGCAGTACCGGGACAGTCTCCTACGAGCAGTACTTC	CASSTGTVSYEQYF
15	-	TRBJ2-7	-	TRBV9	TGTGCCAGCAGCCGTGGAGGGGATCAACTATACGAGCAGTACTTC	CASSRGGDQLYEQYF
17	TRBD2	TRBJ2-2	-	TRBV10-3	TGTGCCATCAGTGAGTCGGCGGGAGGGGTGAACACCGGGGAGCTGTTTTTT	CAISESAGGVNTGELFF
15	TRBD1	TRBJ1-2	-	TRBV28	TGTGCCAGCAGTCGGCAGCCGGGACAGGGCTATGGCTACACCTTC	CASSRQPGQGYGYTF
18	TRBD1	TRBJ2-7	-	TRBV7-8	TGTGCCAGCAGCTTATCTGGGGCCAGGGGGCAACGCACCTACGAGCAGTACTTC	CASSLSGARGQRTYEQYF
14	-	TRBJ2-7	-	TRBV5-1	TGCGCCAGCAGCTTGAAGGACGGCTCCTACGAGCAGTACTTC	CASSLKDGSYEQYF
14	TRBD1	TRBJ2-7	-	TRBV19	TGTGCCAGTAGTACGGGACAGGGGGGTTACGAGCAGTACTTC	CASSTGQGGYEQYF